The T cell receptor beta chain described here comes from a study of technical replicates of blood from a handful of donors. Sequencing used immunoSEQ multiplex PCR; TCRdb keeps in-frame clones, though not all of them. The sample lists tens of thousands of clones, approximately 80% occurring once. The germline V gene encodes CDR1 MNHEY and CDR2 SVGAGI. The length of the CDR3 is 13 residues. Trimming left V 6 bases short and J 8 bases short, with 11 bases between. The TCR sequence derives from a human donor in good health. Some clones in this sample may be carry-over from other donors' samples. The chain carries TRBV6-5 and TRBJ1-6; tentative D call: TRBD1 (5 bases). Sequences were obtained from PBMCs. CDR3 nucleotides: TGTGCCAGCAGCAACGGGGGGGATTCACCCCTCCACTTT. It codes for CASSNGGDSPLHF.